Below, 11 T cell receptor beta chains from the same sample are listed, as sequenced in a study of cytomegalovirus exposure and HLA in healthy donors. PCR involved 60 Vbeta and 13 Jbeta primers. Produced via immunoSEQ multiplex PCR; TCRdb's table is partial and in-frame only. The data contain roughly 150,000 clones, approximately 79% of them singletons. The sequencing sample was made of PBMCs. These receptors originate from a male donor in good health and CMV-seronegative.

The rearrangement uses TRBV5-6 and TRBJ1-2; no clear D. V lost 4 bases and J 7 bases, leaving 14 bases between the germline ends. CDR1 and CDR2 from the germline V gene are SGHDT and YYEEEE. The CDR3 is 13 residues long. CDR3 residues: CASSREDGRGYTF. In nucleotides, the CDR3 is TGTGCCAGCAGCCGGGAAGACGGCCGTGGCTACACCTTC.

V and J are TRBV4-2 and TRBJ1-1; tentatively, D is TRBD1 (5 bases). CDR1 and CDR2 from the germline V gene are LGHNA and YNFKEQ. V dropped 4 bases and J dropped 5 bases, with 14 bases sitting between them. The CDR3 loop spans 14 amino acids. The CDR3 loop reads CASSPQSTVTEAFF. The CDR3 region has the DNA TGTGCCAGCAGCCCGCAATCGACAGTTACTGAAGCTTTCTTT.

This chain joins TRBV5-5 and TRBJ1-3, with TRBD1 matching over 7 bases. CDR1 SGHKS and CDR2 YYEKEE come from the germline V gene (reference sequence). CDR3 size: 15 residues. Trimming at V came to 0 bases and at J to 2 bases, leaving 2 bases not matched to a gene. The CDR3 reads CASSLGQGAGNTIYF. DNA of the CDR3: TGTGCCAGCAGCTTGGGACAGGGTGCTGGAAACACCATATATTTT.

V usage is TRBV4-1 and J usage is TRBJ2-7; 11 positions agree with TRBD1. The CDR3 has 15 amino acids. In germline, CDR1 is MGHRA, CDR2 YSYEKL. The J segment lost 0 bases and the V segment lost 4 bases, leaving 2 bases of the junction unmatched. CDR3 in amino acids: CASSRTGGLSYEQYF. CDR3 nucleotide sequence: TGCGCCAGCAGCCGGACAGGGGGCCTCTCCTACGAGCAGTACTTC.

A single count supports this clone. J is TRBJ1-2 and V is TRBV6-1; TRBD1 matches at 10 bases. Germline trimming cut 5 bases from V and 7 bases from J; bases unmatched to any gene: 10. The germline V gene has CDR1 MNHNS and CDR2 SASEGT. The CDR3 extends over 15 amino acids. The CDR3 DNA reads TGTGCCAGCAGTTCCCGGACAGGGGGAGATTCTGGCTACACCTTC. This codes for CASSSRTGGDSGYTF.

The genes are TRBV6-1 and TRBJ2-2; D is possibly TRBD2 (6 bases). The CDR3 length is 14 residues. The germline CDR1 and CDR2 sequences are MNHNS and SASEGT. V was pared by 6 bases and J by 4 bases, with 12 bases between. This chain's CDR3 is CASRPRDGTGELFF. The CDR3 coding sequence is TGTGCCAGCAGACCGCGGGACGGCACCGGGGAGCTGTTTTTT.

In DNA form, the CDR3 reads TGTGCCAGCAGTTCGACAGGGGGCTCCTACGAGCAGTACTTC. The encoded protein is CASSSTGGSYEQYF. This chain joins TRBV11-2 and TRBJ2-7; TRBD1 aligns across 9 bases. The CDR3 spans 14 residues. CDR1 and CDR2 from the germline V gene are SGHAT and FQNNGV. J gave up 0 bases and V 6 bases, and 3 bases lay outside the gene matches.

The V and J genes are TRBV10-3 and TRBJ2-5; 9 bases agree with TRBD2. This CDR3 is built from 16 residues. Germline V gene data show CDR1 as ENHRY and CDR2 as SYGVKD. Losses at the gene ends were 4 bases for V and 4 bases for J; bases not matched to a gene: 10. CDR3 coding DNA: TGTGCCATCAGTGTCGGATTGGGCGGGGGGGCAGAGACCCAGTACTTC. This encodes CAISVGLGGGAETQYF.

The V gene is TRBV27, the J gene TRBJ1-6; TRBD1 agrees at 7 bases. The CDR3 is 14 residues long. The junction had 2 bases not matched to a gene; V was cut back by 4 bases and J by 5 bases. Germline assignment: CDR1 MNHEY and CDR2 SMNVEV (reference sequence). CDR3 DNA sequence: TGTGCCAGCAGTTGGGACAGAGATAATTCACCCCTCCACTTT. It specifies CASSWDRDNSPLHF.

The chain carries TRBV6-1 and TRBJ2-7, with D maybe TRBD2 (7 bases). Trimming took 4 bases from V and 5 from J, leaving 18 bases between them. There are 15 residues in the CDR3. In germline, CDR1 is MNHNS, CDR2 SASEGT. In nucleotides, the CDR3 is TGTGCCAGCAGTGGGGTACACTGGGGGGGCCACGAGCAGTACTTC. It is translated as CASSGVHWGGHEQYF.

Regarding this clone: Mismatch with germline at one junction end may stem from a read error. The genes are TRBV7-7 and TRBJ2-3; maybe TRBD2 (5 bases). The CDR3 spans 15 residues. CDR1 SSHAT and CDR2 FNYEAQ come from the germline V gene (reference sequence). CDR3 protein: CASSLGTAGTDTQYF. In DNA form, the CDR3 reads TGTGCTAGCAGCTTAGGAACAGCGGGCACAGATACGCAGTATTTT.